Shown below are 16 T cell receptor beta chains from a single sample sequenced in a study of fetal regulatory T cell absence and autoimmunity. The assay was immunoSEQ multiplex PCR, and TCRdb's table has in-frame clones only and misses some. The sample lists around 100,000 clones, about 78% occurring once. The source material was pancreas tissue. These receptors were collected from a male donor with IPEX syndrome.

This rearrangement joins TRBV5-4 to TRBJ2-3; 8 bases align to TRBD2. The junction had 8 bases not matched to a gene; V was cut back by 4 bases and J by 4 bases. The germline CDR1 and CDR2 sequences are SGHNT and YYREEE (reference sequence). There are 15 residues in the CDR3. The DNA of the CDR3 is TGTGCCAGCAGCCCCCGGAGCGGGGGCCCAGATACGCAGTATTTT. Its translation is CASSPRSGGPDTQYF.

The J gene is TRBJ1-2, the V gene TRBV27; D is perhaps TRBD1 (6 bases). The V gene lost 0 bases and the J gene lost 4 bases, with 15 bases spanning the gap. CDR1 MNHEY and CDR2 SMNVEV come from the germline V gene (reference sequence). The CDR3 sequence is 16 residues long. This CDR3 reads CASSLSWGGAAYGYTF. CDR3 nucleotide sequence: TGTGCCAGCAGTTTATCCTGGGGGGGGGCCGCCTATGGCTACACCTTC.

The J gene is TRBJ1-2, the V gene TRBV10-3, with D tentatively TRBD1 (6 bases). The ends were cut back, 6 bases at V and 4 bases at J, with 9 bases in the middle. Germline assignment: CDR1 ENHRY and CDR2 SYGVKD. This CDR3 spans 12 amino acids. CDR3 sequence: CAIRGQAYGYTF. Written as DNA, the CDR3 is TGTGCCATCAGGGGACAAGCCTATGGCTACACCTTC.

This clone showed up just a few times. The V gene is TRBV7-2, the J gene TRBJ2-3, with no clear D. V was shortened by 5 bases and J by 0 bases, with 6 bases between the two germline ends. Germline lookup yields CDR1 SGHTA and CDR2 FQGNSA. The CDR3 runs 13 residues. For the CDR3, the DNA is TGTGCCAGCAGCGCACCTAGCACAGATACGCAGTATTTT. Its protein is CASSAPSTDTQYF.

The V call is TRBV5-4, the J call TRBJ2-7; 9 nucleotides line up with TRBD2. Germline V gene lookup returns CDR1 SGHNT and CDR2 YYREEE (reference sequence). V gave up 0 bases and J gave up 2 bases; unmatched junction bases: 3. This CDR3 has 15 residues. The chain's CDR3 is CASSLDAGGPYEQYF. CDR3 sequence (DNA): TGTGCCAGCAGCTTGGATGCGGGGGGGCCCTACGAGCAGTACTTC.

The V gene is TRBV6-5, the J gene TRBJ1-1; 8 positions agree with TRBD1. The V and J ends lost 7 bases and 5 bases, in that order; junction bases with no gene match: 12. The germline V gene encodes CDR1 MNHEY and CDR2 SVGAGI. This CDR3 has 15 residues. The CDR3 region is CASKKKPTGGTEAFF. The CDR3 nucleotides read TGTGCCAGCAAAAAGAAGCCAACAGGGGGGACTGAAGCTTTCTTT.

V is TRBV6-6 and J is TRBJ2-1; TRBD2 matches at 10 bases. This CDR3 has 14 residues. The trim removed 2 bases at V and 5 bases at J, leaving 0 bases unmatched. Germline V gene lookup returns CDR1 MNHNY and CDR2 SVGAGI (reference sequence). The CDR3 nucleotides read TGTGCCAGCAGTTACGGACTAGCGGACAATGAGCAGTTCTTC. Amino acid sequence: CASSYGLADNEQFF.

V and J are TRBV5-6 and TRBJ1-1; D call uncertain. This CDR3 region has 13 residues. Per germline, CDR1 SGHDT and CDR2 YYEEEE. V lost 4 bases to trimming and J lost 4 bases, with 11 bases between them. This chain's CDR3 is CASSLGWSTEAFF. The CDR3 bases are TGTGCCAGCAGCCTGGGGTGGTCCACTGAAGCTTTCTTT.

The chain has TRBV7-6 and TRBJ1-2, with D possibly being TRBD1 (6 bases). The CDR3 totals 13 residues. Germline V gene sequence: CDR1 SGHVS, CDR2 FNYEAQ. V was pared by 0 bases and J by 7 bases, with 9 bases between. The CDR3 spells CASSLARGGGYTF. Here the CDR3 DNA reads TGTGCCAGCAGCTTAGCCAGGGGAGGTGGCTACACCTTC.

This clone was counted only a few times. The chain links TRBV5-1 to TRBJ2-7; TRBD1 matches 9 bases. Trimming at V came to 0 bases and at J to 1 base, leaving 2 bases not matched to a gene. The CDR3 runs to 15 residues. Per germline, CDR1 SGHRS and CDR2 YFSETQ. The CDR3 protein is CASSLVGTGSYEQYF. The CDR3 region has the DNA TGCGCCAGCAGCTTGGTGGGGACAGGGTCCTACGAGCAGTACTTC.

The V and J genes are TRBV11-2 and TRBJ2-2; 10 nucleotides line up with TRBD2. This CDR3 spans 16 amino acids. V shed 3 bases and J 7 bases; nucleotides not matched to a gene: 8. Looked up from germline, CDR1 is SGHAT and CDR2 is FQNNGV. The CDR3 sequence is CASSLSGRASDGELFF. CDR3 nucleotide sequence: TGTGCCAGCAGCTTGAGCGGGAGGGCCTCCGACGGGGAGCTGTTTTTT.

This clone has just a few counts. CDR3 sequence: CASSLGRYEQYF. Written as DNA, the CDR3 is TGTGCCAGCAGCTTAGGGAGGTACGAGCAGTACTTC. V usage is TRBV7-9 and J usage is TRBJ2-7; D is possibly TRBD2 (5 bases). Trimming took off 1 base at V and 4 bases at J, with 5 bases between the two ends. The length of the CDR3 is 12 residues. Germline V gene sequence: CDR1 SEHNR, CDR2 FQNEAQ (reference sequence). Using reference TRBV7-9 and TRBJ2-7 for the parts outside the CDR3, the full variable domain is DTGVSQNPRHKITKRGQNVTFRCDPISEHNRLYWYRQTLGQGPEFLTYFQNEAQLEKSRLLSDRFSAERPKGSFSTLEIQRTEQGDSAMYLCASSLGRYEQYFGPGTRLTVT.

The V call is TRBV20-1, the J call TRBJ2-7; D is tentatively TRBD1 or TRBD2 (5 bases each). The CDR3 totals 11 residues. The germline V gene encodes CDR1 DFQATT and CDR2 SNEGSKA (reference sequence). V was pared by 6 bases and J by 3 bases, with 9 bases between. The CDR3 DNA sequence: TGCAGTGCCGGGGCCCGCTACGAGCAGTACTTC. This translates into CSAGARYEQYF.

V and J are TRBV21-1 and TRBJ1-4. TRBV21-1 is a documented pseudogene. The CDR3 runs to 15 residues. CDR3 loop: CASSKNGTTNEKLFF. The CDR3 bases are TGTGCCAGCAGCAAAAACGGGACAACTAATGAAAAACTGTTTTTT.

In its sample, this clone was seen once. The chain joins TRBV4-3 to TRBJ2-7, with 9 nucleotides matching TRBD1. Trimming at V came to 4 bases and at J to 2 bases, leaving 9 bases not matched to a gene. Germline CDR1 is LGHNA and CDR2 is YSLEER. CDR3 length: 16 residues. Written as DNA, the CDR3 is TGCGCCAGCAGCCGCGGACAGGGGTCAGGGGCCTACGAGCAGTACTTC. Translated, it gives CASSRGQGSGAYEQYF.

The rearrangement links TRBV18 to TRBJ2-7; TRBD2 agrees at 9 bases. The CDR3 contains 13 residues. Germline V gives CDR1 KGHSH, CDR2 LQKENI. The V segment lost 4 bases and the J segment 2 bases; nucleotides outside the gene matches: 0. The CDR3 protein is CASSRTSAYEQYF. The CDR3 DNA sequence: TGTGCCAGCTCACGGACTAGCGCCTACGAGCAGTACTTC.